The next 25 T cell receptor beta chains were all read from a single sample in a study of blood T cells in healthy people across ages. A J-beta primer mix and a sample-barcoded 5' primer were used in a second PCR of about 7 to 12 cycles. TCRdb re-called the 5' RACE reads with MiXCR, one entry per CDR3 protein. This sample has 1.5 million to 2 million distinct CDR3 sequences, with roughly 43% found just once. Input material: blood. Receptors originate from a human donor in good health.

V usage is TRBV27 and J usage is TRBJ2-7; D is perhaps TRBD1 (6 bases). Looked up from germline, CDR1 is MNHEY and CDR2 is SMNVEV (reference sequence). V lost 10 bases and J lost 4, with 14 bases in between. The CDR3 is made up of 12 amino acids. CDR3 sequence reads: CATGRGPYEQYF. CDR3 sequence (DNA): TGTGCCACCGGCAGGGGCCCGTACGAGCAGTACTTC.

This CDR3 reads CASRNLGRGYF. The CDR3 DNA reads as TGTGCCAGCAGGAATCTAGGGCGTGGCTACTTC. V and J are TRBV6-6 and TRBJ2-4; D remains unclear. This CDR3 is built from 11 residues. The germline CDR1 and CDR2 sequences are MNHNY and SVGAGI (reference sequence). The V end was cut by 6 bases, the J end by 16 bases, with 16 bases between.

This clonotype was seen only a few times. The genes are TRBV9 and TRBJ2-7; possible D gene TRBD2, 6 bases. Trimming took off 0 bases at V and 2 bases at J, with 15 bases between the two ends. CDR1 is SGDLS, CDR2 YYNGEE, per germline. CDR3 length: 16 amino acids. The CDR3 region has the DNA TGTGCCAGCAGCGTAGGGGGTGGAGGGACCCCCTACGAGCAGTACTTC. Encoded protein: CASSVGGGGTPYEQYF.

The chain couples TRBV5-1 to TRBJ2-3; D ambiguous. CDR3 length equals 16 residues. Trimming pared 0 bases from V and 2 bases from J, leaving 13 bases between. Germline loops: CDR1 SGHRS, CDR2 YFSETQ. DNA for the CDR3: TGCGCCAGCAGCTTGGACTCAAATCTGAACACAGATACGCAGTATTTT. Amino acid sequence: CASSLDSNLNTDTQYF. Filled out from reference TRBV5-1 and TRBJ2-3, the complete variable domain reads KAGVTQTPRYLIKTRGQQVTLSCSPISGHRSVSWYQQTPGQGLQFLFEYFSETQRNKGNFPGRFSGRQFSNSRSEMNVSTLELGDSALYLCASSLDSNLNTDTQYFGPGTRLTVL.

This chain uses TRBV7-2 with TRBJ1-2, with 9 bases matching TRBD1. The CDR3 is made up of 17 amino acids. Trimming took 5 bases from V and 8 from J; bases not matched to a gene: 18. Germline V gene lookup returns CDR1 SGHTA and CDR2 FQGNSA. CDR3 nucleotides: TGTGCCAGCAGCGCACGGGACAGGGCGTGGGATTTACGCGGCTACACCTTC. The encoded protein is CASSARDRAWDLRGYTF.

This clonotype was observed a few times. The CDR3 DNA follows: TGTGCCAGCGTGGCGGTCGGGAACACCGGGGAGCTGTTTTTT. Translating gives CASVAVGNTGELFF. The chain is built from TRBV6-5 and TRBJ2-2; D is undetermined. There are 14 residues in the CDR3. The germline V gene has CDR1 MNHEY and CDR2 SVGAGI. V was cut by 8 bases and J by 1 base, with 11 bases left in between.

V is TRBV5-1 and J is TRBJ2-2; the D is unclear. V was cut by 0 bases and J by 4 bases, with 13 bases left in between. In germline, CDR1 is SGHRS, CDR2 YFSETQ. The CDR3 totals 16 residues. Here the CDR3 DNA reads TGCGCCAGCAGCTTGGTGGGCCTACCCAGCACCGGGGAGCTGTTTTTT. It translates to CASSLVGLPSTGELFF. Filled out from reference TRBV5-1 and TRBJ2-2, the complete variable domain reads KAGVTQTPRYLIKTRGQQVTLSCSPISGHRSVSWYQQTPGQGLQFLFEYFSETQRNKGNFPGRFSGRQFSNSRSEMNVSTLELGDSALYLCASSLVGLPSTGELFFGEGSRLTVL.

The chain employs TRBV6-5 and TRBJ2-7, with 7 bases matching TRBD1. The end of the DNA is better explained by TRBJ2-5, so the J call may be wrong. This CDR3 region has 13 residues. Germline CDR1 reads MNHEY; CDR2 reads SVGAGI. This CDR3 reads CASNLGTEETQYF. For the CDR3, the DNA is TGTGCCAGCAATCTCGGGACAGAAGAGACCCAGTACTTC.

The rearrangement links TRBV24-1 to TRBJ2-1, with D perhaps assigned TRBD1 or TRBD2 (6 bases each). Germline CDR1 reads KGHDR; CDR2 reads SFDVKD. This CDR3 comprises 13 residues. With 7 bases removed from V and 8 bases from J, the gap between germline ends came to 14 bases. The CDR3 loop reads CATSRGGVDEQFF. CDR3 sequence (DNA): TGTGCCACCAGCAGGGGAGGAGTGGATGAGCAGTTCTTC.

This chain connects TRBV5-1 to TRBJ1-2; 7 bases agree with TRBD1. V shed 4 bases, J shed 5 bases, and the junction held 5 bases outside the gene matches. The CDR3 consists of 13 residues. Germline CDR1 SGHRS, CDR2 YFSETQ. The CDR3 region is CASSPKTGYGYTF. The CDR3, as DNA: TGCGCCAGCAGCCCTAAGACAGGGTATGGCTACACCTTC. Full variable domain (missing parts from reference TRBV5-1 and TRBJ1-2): KAGVTQTPRYLIKTRGQQVTLSCSPISGHRSVSWYQQTPGQGLQFLFEYFSETQRNKGNFPGRFSGRQFSNSRSEMNVSTLELGDSALYLCASSPKTGYGYTFGSGTRLTVV.

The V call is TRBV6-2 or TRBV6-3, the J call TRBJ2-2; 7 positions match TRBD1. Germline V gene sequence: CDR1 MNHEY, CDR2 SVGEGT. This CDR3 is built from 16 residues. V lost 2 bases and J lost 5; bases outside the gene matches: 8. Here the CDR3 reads CASSYPRGRLTGELFF. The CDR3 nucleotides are TGTGCCAGCAGTTACCCTAGGGGGCGCTTAACCGGGGAGCTGTTTTTT.

This CDR3 is CASSGTSGGPPYEQYF. The CDR3 nucleotides read TGTGCCAGTAGCGGGACTAGCGGGGGCCCACCCTACGAGCAGTACTTC. This chain joins TRBV7-2 and TRBJ2-4, with 14 bases that match TRBD2. The end of the DNA is better explained by TRBJ2-7, so the J call may be wrong. The CDR3 is 16 amino acids. Looked up from germline, CDR1 is SGHTA and CDR2 is FQGNSA.

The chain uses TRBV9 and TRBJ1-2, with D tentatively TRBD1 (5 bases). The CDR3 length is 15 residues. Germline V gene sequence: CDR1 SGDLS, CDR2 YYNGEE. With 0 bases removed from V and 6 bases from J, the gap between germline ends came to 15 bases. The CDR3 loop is CASSVGEGPGHGYTF. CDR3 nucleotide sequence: TGTGCCAGCAGCGTAGGAGAGGGACCAGGGCATGGCTACACCTTC.

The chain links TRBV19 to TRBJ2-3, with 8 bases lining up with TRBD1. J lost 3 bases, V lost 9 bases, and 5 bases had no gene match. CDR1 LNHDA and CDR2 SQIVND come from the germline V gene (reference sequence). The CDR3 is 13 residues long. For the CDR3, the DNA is TGTGCCAGCCGGGACAGGAGGACAGATACGCAGTATTTT. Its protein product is CASRDRRTDTQYF.

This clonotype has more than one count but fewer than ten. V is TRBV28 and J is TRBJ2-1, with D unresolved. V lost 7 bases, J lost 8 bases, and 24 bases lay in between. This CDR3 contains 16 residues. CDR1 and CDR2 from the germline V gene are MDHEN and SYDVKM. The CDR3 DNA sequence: TGTGCCAGCAACCGCCTAAGCGTTAAGGGTTTCGATGAGCAGTTCTTC. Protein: CASNRLSVKGFDEQFF.

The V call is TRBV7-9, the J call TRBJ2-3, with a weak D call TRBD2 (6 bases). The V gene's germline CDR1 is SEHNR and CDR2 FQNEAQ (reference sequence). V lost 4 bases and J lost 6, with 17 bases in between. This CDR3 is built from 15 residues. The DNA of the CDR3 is TGTGCCAGCAGCTCCCGGGACTCTCAAACGGATACGCAGTATTTT. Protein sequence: CASSSRDSQTDTQYF.

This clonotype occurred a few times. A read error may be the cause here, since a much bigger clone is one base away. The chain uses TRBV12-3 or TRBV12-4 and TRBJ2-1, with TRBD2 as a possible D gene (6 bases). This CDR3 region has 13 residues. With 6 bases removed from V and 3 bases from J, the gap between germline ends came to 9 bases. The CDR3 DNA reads TGTGCCAGCAGACAGGAGGGCTACAATGAGCAGTTCTTC. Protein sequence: CASRQEGYNEQFF.

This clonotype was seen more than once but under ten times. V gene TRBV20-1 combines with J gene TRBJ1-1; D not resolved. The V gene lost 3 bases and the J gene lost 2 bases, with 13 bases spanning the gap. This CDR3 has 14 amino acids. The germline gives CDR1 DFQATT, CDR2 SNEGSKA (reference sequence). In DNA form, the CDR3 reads TGCAGTGCTAGTGGTCTGGCGGGAAACACTGAAGCTTTCTTT. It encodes CSASGLAGNTEAFF.

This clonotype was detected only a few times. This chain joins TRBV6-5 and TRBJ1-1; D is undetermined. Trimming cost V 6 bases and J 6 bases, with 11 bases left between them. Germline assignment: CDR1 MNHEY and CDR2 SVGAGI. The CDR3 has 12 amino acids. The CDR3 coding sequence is TGTGCCAGCAGAACCGAAAAATCTGAAGCTTTCTTT. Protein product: CASRTEKSEAFF.

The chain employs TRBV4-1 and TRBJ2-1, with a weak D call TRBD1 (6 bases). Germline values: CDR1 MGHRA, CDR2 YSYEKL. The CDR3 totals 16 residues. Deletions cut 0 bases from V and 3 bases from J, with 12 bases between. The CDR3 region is CASSQDGIQGYNEQFF. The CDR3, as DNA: TGCGCCAGCAGCCAAGATGGCATACAGGGCTACAATGAGCAGTTCTTC.

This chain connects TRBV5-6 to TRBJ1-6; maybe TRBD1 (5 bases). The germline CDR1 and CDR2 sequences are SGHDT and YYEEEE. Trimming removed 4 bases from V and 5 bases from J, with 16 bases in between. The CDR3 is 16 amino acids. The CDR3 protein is CASSRNEGTNNSPLHF. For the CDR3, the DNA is TGTGCCAGCAGCCGAAATGAGGGGACGAATAATTCACCCCTCCACTTT.

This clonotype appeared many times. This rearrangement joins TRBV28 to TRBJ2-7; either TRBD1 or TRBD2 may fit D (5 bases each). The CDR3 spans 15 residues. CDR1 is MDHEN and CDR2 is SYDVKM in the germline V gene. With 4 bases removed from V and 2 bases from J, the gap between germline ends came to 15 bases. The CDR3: CASSSSGTSTYEQYF. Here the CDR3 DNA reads TGTGCCAGCAGTTCATCCGGGACCAGCACCTACGAGCAGTACTTC.

The CDR3 region has the DNA TGTGCCAGCAGCTTAGGGTTAGGGGGGCCTGAAGAGACCCAGTACTTC. Translation gives CASSLGLGGPEETQYF. The chain links TRBV11-2 to TRBJ2-5; D tentatively reads TRBD1 or TRBD2 (6 bases each). Trimming took 1 base from V and 3 from J, leaving 15 bases between them. Germline V lookup: CDR1 SGHAT, CDR2 FQNNGV. The CDR3 totals 16 residues.

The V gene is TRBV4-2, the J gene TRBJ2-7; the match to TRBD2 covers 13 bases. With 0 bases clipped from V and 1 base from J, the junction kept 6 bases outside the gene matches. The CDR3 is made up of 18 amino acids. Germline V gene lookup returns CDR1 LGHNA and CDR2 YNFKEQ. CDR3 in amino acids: CASSQDGLAGVQSYEQYF. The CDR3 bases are TGTGCCAGCAGCCAAGACGGACTAGCGGGGGTCCAGTCCTACGAGCAGTACTTC.

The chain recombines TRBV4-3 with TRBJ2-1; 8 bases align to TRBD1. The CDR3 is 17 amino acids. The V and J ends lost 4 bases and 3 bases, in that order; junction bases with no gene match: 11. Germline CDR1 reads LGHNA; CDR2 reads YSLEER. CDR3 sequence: CASSPKSHGQGYNEQFF. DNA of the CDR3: TGCGCCAGCAGCCCAAAGTCTCACGGACAGGGCTACAATGAGCAGTTCTTC.